This T cell receptor (beta chain) was sequenced during a study of CD8+ T cells in alopecia areata. Across the whole study: Tofacitinib was taken orally by treated patients, and the dose was 5 to 10 mg twice daily.

Separation by sorting yielded CD4+ and CD8+ T cells from PBMCs. This clone was picked up a small number of times. Antigen: not known. The sequencing template was cDNA reverse transcribed from extracted RNA. This table comes from immunoSEQ multiplex PCR, and its TCRdb copy is limited to in-frame clones, with some not included. The table has under 300,000 clones, around two thirds seen once. This CDR3 region has 15 residues. The trim removed 1 base at V and 4 bases at J, leaving 3 bases unmatched. Germline V lookup: CDR1 SEHNR, CDR2 FQNEAQ (reference sequence). Study results and limitations: Sharing of TCR sequences between patients (possibly for HLA-related reasons) was less clear than in mice. Normal skin contains resident alphabeta T cells, and these are also sequenced in scalp samples.

The starting material was CD4+ T cells sorted from blood, obtained at week 0. The J gene is TRBJ1-4, the V gene TRBV7-9; 7 bases are a match to TRBD1. This receptor was taken from a human donor with alopecia areata. The CDR3 is CASSLGDRDNEKLFF. CDR3 nucleotides: TGTGCCAGCAGCTTAGGGGACAGAGATAATGAAAAACTGTTTTTT.